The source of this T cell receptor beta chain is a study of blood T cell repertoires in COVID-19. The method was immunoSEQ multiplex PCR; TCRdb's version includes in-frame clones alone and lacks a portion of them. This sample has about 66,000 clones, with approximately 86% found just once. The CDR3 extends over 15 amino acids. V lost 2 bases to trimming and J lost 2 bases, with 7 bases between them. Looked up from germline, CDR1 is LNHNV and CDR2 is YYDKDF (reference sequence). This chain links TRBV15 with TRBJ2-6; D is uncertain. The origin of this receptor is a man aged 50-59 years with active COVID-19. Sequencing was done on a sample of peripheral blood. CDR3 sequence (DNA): TGTGCCACCAGCAGATCCCGGGCTGGGGCCAACGTCCTGACTTTC. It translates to CATSRSRAGANVLTF.